This T cell receptor (beta chain) was obtained from a study of human T cells and chemical hapten exposure. Study-wide context: 2% DPC applied to a 2 cm by 2 cm arm area sensitized donors.

There are 17 residues in the CDR3. Time point: pre-sensitization, week 0. Described treatment: therapeutic diphenylcyclopropenone sensitization with weekly scalp DPC. TCRdb re-derived calls from the RACE reads in MiXCR, one entry per CDR3 protein. Of about 68,000 distinct CDR3 sequences in the sample, approximately 10% were seen once. In its sample, this clonotype was seen a few times. The origin of this receptor is a woman between 50 and 59 years old with alopecia areata. Some clones in this sample may be carry-over from other donors' samples. The chain couples TRBV21-1 to TRBJ2-1; TRBD2 is the table's D call and was not checked against the DNA. TRBV21-1 is annotated as a pseudogene. The sequencing here drew on whole blood, taken in connection with sensitization to the hapten diphenylcyclopropenone (DPC). The CDR3 region is CASSYGDLAGVSNEQFF. CDR3 sequence (DNA): TGTGCCAGCAGCTATGGCGACCTAGCGGGAGTCTCCAATGAGCAGTTCTTC.